The clone carrying this T cell receptor (beta chain) was counted ten times or more. The antigen is unknown. It was RNA transcripts that yielded the amplified TCR beta CDR3 regions. Initially, a first-round RT-PCR of the TCR CDR3 employed the HTBI primer set. TCRdb fed the multiplex PCR reads into MiXCR, producing one record per CDR3 protein. Seen here are 250,000 to 350,000 distinct CDR3 sequences, 16% observed once, and the top ten hold roughly 31%. When ophthalmopathy did not progress within 18 months, Graves' hyperthyroidism was considered stable. Unmatched junction bases numbered 6, after V lost 5 bases and J lost 2 bases. The length of the CDR3 is 15 residues. CDR1 is MDHEN, CDR2 SYDVKM, per germline. The data were obtained in a study of T cells in Graves' hyperthyroidism and ophthalmopathy. Study findings and constraints: Among clonotypes expanded in thyroid above 0.001, most were also found in blood.

The chain couples TRBV28 to TRBJ2-5; 9 positions agree with TRBD2. This sequence originates from a man under 40 with Graves' hyperthyroidism. The sequenced material came from blood. The CDR3 spells CASSEAGGPQETQYF. The CDR3 DNA follows: TGTGCCAGCAGTGAAGCGGGAGGACCTCAAGAGACCCAGTACTTC.